This record covers a single TCR beta chain. What it recognizes is unknown. These data come from a study of monozygotic twins with inflammatory bowel disease. CDR3 size: 15 residues. Germline loops: CDR1 DFQATT, CDR2 SNEGSKA (reference sequence). Study-wide points: Subtypes among T cells remained indistinguishable. Among IBD patients, fewer clonotypes were shared with others than among healthy twins, especially with disease activity. Twins with IBD were found to have lower TCRbeta diversity (inverse Simpson) than healthy co-twins.

Nested PCRs (approximately 16 and 10 cycles, two total) were applied to TCRalpha and TCRbeta cDNA. From the 5' RACE reads, TCRdb lists one entry per CDR3 protein and no DNA. In all, the sample yields 150,000 to 200,000 distinct CDR3 sequences. This TCR was recovered from a human donor with ulcerative colitis or Crohn's disease, or a healthy co-twin of an affected twin (not recorded which). This chain links TRBV20-1 with TRBJ2-7. The sequenced sample consisted of blood. CDR3 residues: CSARDLADSSYEQYF.